This TCR beta chain was captured in a study of shared clonotypes between healthy human individuals. Worth noting for this clone: Distinct nucleotide sequences in the sample also encode this CDR3.

V lost 3 bases, J lost 4 bases, and 3 bases stayed unmatched. Germline CDR1 is MNHEY and CDR2 is SMNVEV (reference sequence). The CDR3 has 15 amino acids. Repertoires were generated with immunoSEQ multiplex PCR, while TCRdb's copy carries only in-frame clones and drops some. The repertoire holds approximately 2,000,000 clones, with about 93% as singletons. Terminally differentiated effector memory CD45RA+ cells were excluded by CCR7 positive selection of CD45RO-negative cells. Donors were Caucasian adults residing in Nashville, Tennessee, USA. The sample consisted of naive CD8+ T cells from PBMCs. The chain employs TRBV27 and TRBJ2-1, with 10 positions matching TRBD2. This sequence originates from a man aged 18 to 30 in good health. Some clones in this sample may be carry-over from other donors' samples. For the CDR3, the DNA is TGTGCCAGCAGTTTTAGCGGGAGGCTTTACAATGAGCAGTTCTTC. Amino acid sequence: CASSFSGRLYNEQFF.